These 3 T cell receptor beta chains share one sample of origin, sequenced in a study of T cell repertoires in cytomegalovirus infection. TCRdb re-analysed the reads in MiXCR, keeping a single row per CDR3 protein. The table shows 100,000 to 150,000 distinct CDR3 sequences, with roughly 9% occurring only once. The sequencing sample was made of PBMCs. The source of these receptors is a human donor in good health (CMV status not recorded). Some clones in this sample may be carry-over from other donors' samples.

This clonotype showed up just a few times. This chain uses TRBV12-3 or TRBV12-4 with TRBJ1-5, with D perhaps TRBD1 (5 bases). The CDR3 sequence is 14 residues long. V shed 4 bases and J shed 7 bases, with 14 bases lying between them. This CDR3 reads CASSWGRQYQPQHF. CDR3 DNA: TGTGCCAGCAGTTGGGGTAGACAGTACCAGCCCCAGCATTTT.

This clonotype was observed at least ten times. V gene TRBV5-4 combines with J gene TRBJ1-1; unclear D gene. CDR3 length: 14 residues. Germline loops: CDR1 SGHNT, CDR2 YYREEE (reference sequence). Between the trimmed V and J ends, which lost 0 bases and 0 bases, there was a span of 6 bases. The CDR3, as DNA: TGTGCCAGCAGCTTGGTTGGGTTGAACACTGAAGCTTTCTTT. This codes for CASSLVGLNTEAFF. The whole variable domain, remainder taken from reference TRBV5-4 and TRBJ1-1, is ETGVTQSPTHLIKTRGQQVTLRCSSQSGHNTVSWYQQALGQGPQFIFQYYREEENGRGNFPPRFSGLQFPNYSSELNVNALELDDSALYLCASSLVGLNTEAFFGQGTRLTVV.

This clonotype was recorded many times. This chain links TRBV28 with TRBJ2-1; 10 bases fit TRBD1. CDR1 and CDR2 from the germline V gene are MDHEN and SYDVKM. The CDR3 length is 15 residues. After removal of 5 bases from V and 3 bases from J, the junction contained 4 bases not matched to a gene. In nucleotides, the CDR3 is TGTGCCAGCAGTCCCGACAGGGGGCGCTACAATGAGCAGTTCTTC. Translated, it gives CASSPDRGRYNEQFF.